This T cell receptor (beta chain) was observed in a study of blood T cell repertoires in COVID-19. The overall study: The analysed material was cDNA or gDNA that came from T cells, B-cell-depleted T cells, or PBMCs.

The V end was cut by 4 bases, the J end by 1 base, with 8 bases between. Germline V lookup: CDR1 SGHRS, CDR2 YFSETQ. The CDR3 has 13 residues. The Seattle site enrolled patients during active infection and followed them longitudinally. As handled by the study authors: Estimates of nucleated cell counts were drawn from the amplification of reference gene primers. Sequenced by immunoSEQ multiplex PCR; TCRdb stores in-frame clones only, minus some. V and J calls plus clone size are reproduced from that table; the DNA served to infer D and trimming. The table shows approximately 160,000 clones, with more than 80% occurring only once.

The sequenced material came from peripheral blood. The receptor was isolated from a woman aged 55-75 years with COVID-19, enrolled during active disease. The chain is built from TRBV5-1 and TRBJ1-1; no clear D. The DNA for the CDR3 is TGCGCCAGCAGCCAATCTAGGAACACTGAAGCTTTCTTT. Its translation: CASSQSRNTEAFF. Complete variable domain (other parts from reference TRBV5-1 and TRBJ1-1): KAGVTQTPRYLIKTRGQQVTLSCSPISGHRSVSWYQQTPGQGLQFLFEYFSETQRNKGNFPGRFSGRQFSNSRSEMNVSTLELGDSALYLCASSQSRNTEAFFGQGTRLTVV.